The 31 T cell receptor beta chains below all came from one sample that was sequenced in a study of T cells in Graves' hyperthyroidism and ophthalmopathy. TCR beta CDR3 regions were amplified from RNA transcripts. A first-round RT-PCR of the TCR CDR3 used the HTBI primer set. TCRdb passed the multiplex PCR reads through MiXCR, listing each CDR3 protein once. The profile shows 400,000 to 550,000 distinct CDR3 sequences, 13% to 15% of them singletons. The sample comprised blood. The receptors come from a woman aged 18-35 years with Graves' hyperthyroidism.

This clonotype was seen ten or more times. This chain uses TRBV10-3 with TRBJ2-3; D uncertain. The germline V gene encodes CDR1 ENHRY and CDR2 SYGVKD. CDR3 length: 14 amino acids. Trimming left V 5 bases short and J 0 bases short, with 9 bases between. CDR3 bases: TGTGCCATCAGTCCAGGAGTTAGCACAGATACGCAGTATTTT. Protein: CAISPGVSTDTQYF.

This clonotype was seen at least ten times. This chain connects TRBV5-1 to TRBJ2-5; no clear D. This CDR3 comprises 13 residues. Germline CDR1 and CDR2: SGHRS and YFSETQ. The ends were cut back, 1 base at V and 2 bases at J, with 6 bases in the middle. CDR3 in amino acids: CASSLRQQETQYF. CDR3 in DNA: TGCGCCAGCAGCTTGAGGCAGCAAGAGACCCAGTACTTC.

This clonotype has ten or more counts. The chain combines TRBV11-2 with TRBJ1-2; TRBD1 matches 8 bases. The CDR3 consists of 15 residues. With V trimmed by 5 bases and J by 5 bases, 10 bases remained unmatched. Germline V gene data show CDR1 as SGHAT and CDR2 as FQNNGV. CDR3 in DNA: TGTGCCAGCAGCACTACGACAGGGGAAGGATATGGCTACACCTTC. Protein sequence: CASSTTTGEGYGYTF. Combining the CDR3 with reference TRBV11-2 and TRBJ1-2 gives the whole variable domain EAGVAQSPRYKIIEKRQSVAFWCNPISGHATLYWYQQILGQGPKLLIQFQNNGVVDDSQLPKDRFSAERLKGVDSTLKIQPAKLEDSAVYLCASSTTTGEGYGYTFGSGTRLTVV.

A few counts support this clonotype. The genes are TRBV19 and TRBJ2-1; TRBD1 agrees at 9 bases. V lost 6 bases and J lost 2; bases outside the gene matches: 5. Germline CDR1 is LNHDA and CDR2 is SQIVND (reference sequence). The CDR3 covers 15 residues. The CDR3 loop is CASSQTGGTYNEQFF. Written as DNA, the CDR3 is TGTGCCAGTAGCCAAACAGGGGGCACCTACAATGAGCAGTTCTTC.

Many counts were recorded for this clonotype. CDR3 nucleotide sequence: TGCAGTGCAGACAGGGGGCGGAACACTGAAGCTTTCTTT. It encodes CSADRGRNTEAFF. The chain employs TRBV20-1 and TRBJ1-1; 10 positions agree with TRBD1. The germline gives CDR1 DFQATT, CDR2 SNEGSKA (reference sequence). The V segment lost 6 bases and the J segment 1 base; nucleotides outside the gene matches: 2. CDR3 size: 13 residues.

The V call is TRBV6-1, the J call TRBJ1-5, with unresolved D. The V gene's germline CDR1 is MNHNS and CDR2 SASEGT. This CDR3 contains 17 residues. Trimming took 1 base from V and 7 from J, leaving 20 bases between them. In DNA, the CDR3 is TGTGCCAGCAGTGAAGTTCGGGCCAGCGGGGAAGGCCAGCCCCAGCATTTT. It codes for CASSEVRASGEGQPQHF.

This clonotype came up many times. The V call is TRBV6-1, the J call TRBJ2-3; 12 bases are shared with TRBD2. After removal of 4 bases from V and 5 bases from J, the junction contained 10 bases not matched to a gene. The CDR3 is 17 amino acids. Germline V gene sequence: CDR1 MNHNS, CDR2 SASEGT. The CDR3 sequence is CASSGRLAGVAKDTQYF. Here the CDR3 DNA reads TGTGCCAGCAGTGGGAGACTAGCGGGAGTCGCGAAAGATACGCAGTATTTT.

V usage is TRBV11-3 and J usage is TRBJ2-1; possible D gene TRBD2, 7 bases. The CDR3 runs to 17 residues. CDR1 and CDR2 from the germline V gene are SGHNT and YENEEA. Trimming shortened V by 7 bases and J by 7 bases, and 26 bases separated the two germline ends. Here the CDR3 reads CASTPPGGGILWNEQFF. CDR3 coding DNA: TGTGCCAGCACCCCCCCGGGGGGCGGGATTTTATGGAATGAGCAGTTCTTC.

This clonotype appeared a few times. Here the CDR3 DNA reads TGTGCCAGCAGTCGACCAGGGGGCAGCGACACTGAAGCTTTCTTT. Amino acids: CASSRPGGSDTEAFF. This sequence joins TRBV12-3 or TRBV12-4 and TRBJ1-1; TRBD1 agrees at 8 bases. The junction had 8 bases not matched to a gene; V was cut back by 5 bases and J by 3 bases. This CDR3 comprises 15 residues.

The chain has TRBV4-2 and TRBJ2-1; 11 bases fit TRBD2. The V and J ends lost 6 bases and 12 bases, in that order; junction bases with no gene match: 7. Germline V gives CDR1 LGHNA, CDR2 YNFKEQ. The CDR3 has 13 residues. CDR3 protein: CASRGGSGRAQFF. Written as DNA, the CDR3 is TGTGCCAGCAGGGGGGGTAGCGGGAGGGCGCAGTTCTTC.

This clonotype occurred many times. The rearrangement joins TRBV11-2 to TRBJ1-6, with unresolved D. There are 14 residues in the CDR3. The germline V and J ends were trimmed by 6 bases and 9 bases, with 15 bases remaining between them. CDR1 and CDR2 from the germline V gene are SGHAT and FQNNGV. The CDR3 DNA sequence: TGTGCCAGCAGTCTTGGGGTGGCTGGTTCACCCCTCCACTTT. Protein: CASSLGVAGSPLHF.

This clonotype was seen more than once but under ten times. This chain connects TRBV19 to TRBJ1-4, with D possibly TRBD1 on 5 matching bases. The germline V gene encodes CDR1 LNHDA and CDR2 SQIVND (reference sequence). The V and J ends lost 2 bases and 5 bases respectively, with 12 bases between them. This CDR3 has 15 residues. Here the CDR3 reads CASSIPDTLNEKLFF. The CDR3 DNA reads TGTGCCAGTAGTATACCGGACACACTCAATGAAAAACTGTTTTTT.

This clonotype was seen many times. V usage is TRBV18 and J usage is TRBJ1-6, with 9 bases matching TRBD1. Trimming took 5 bases from V and 6 from J; bases not matched to a gene: 8. The germline V gene encodes CDR1 KGHSH and CDR2 LQKENI. The CDR3 has 16 residues. CDR3 sequence (DNA): TGTGCCAGCTCAGCAGCCTACAGGGGGCTTAATTCACCCCTCCACTTT. This encodes CASSAAYRGLNSPLHF. Using reference TRBV18 and TRBJ1-6 for the parts outside the CDR3, the full variable domain is NAGVMQNPRHLVRRRGQEARLRCSPMKGHSHVYWYRQLPEEGLKFMVYLQKENIIDESGMPKERFSAEFPKEGPSILRIQQVVRGDSAAYFCASSAAYRGLNSPLHFGNGTRLTVT.

This clonotype was picked up a small number of times. The chain uses TRBV10-2 and TRBJ1-1, with a tentative D call TRBD1 (6 bases). Per germline, CDR1 WSHSY and CDR2 SAAADI. The CDR3 loop spans 13 amino acids. V gave up 4 bases and J gave up 7 bases, with 13 bases separating them. For the CDR3, the DNA is TGCGCCAGCAGTGGCGTAACAGGGTTTGAAGCTTTCTTT. Amino acid sequence: CASSGVTGFEAFF.

The chain combines TRBV12-5 with TRBJ1-5, with 7 positions matching TRBD1. This CDR3 is 14 amino acids long. J was trimmed by 7 bases and V by 5 bases; bases with no gene match: 8. CDR1 is LGHNT and CDR2 is FRNRAP in the germline V gene. CDR3 nucleotide sequence: TGTGCTAGTGGTCCGACAGGGTACTACCAGCCCCAGCATTTT. Amino acid sequence: CASGPTGYYQPQHF. Together with reference TRBV12-5 and TRBJ1-5, the CDR3 gives the full variable domain: DARVTQTPRHKVTEMGQEVTMRCQPILGHNTVFWYRQTMMQGLELLAYFRNRAPLDDSGMPKDRFSAEMPDATLATLKIQPSEPRDSAVYFCASGPTGYYQPQHFGDGTRLSIL.

The chain joins TRBV5-1 to TRBJ1-5; no definite D call. The CDR3 length is 15 residues. Germline CDR1 SGHRS, CDR2 YFSETQ. V lost 0 bases and J lost 5, with 12 bases in between. The CDR3 is CASSLGSGRDQPQHF. The CDR3 region has the DNA TGCGCCAGCAGCTTGGGGTCCGGGCGGGATCAGCCCCAGCATTTT.

This clonotype has at least ten counts. The rearrangement joins TRBV20-1 to TRBJ2-5; D gene ambiguous. Per the germline V gene, CDR1 is DFQATT and CDR2 is SNEGSKA (reference sequence). The CDR3 is 12 amino acids. V lost 3 bases and J 4 bases, leaving 9 bases between the germline ends. CDR3: CSASLSGETQYF. DNA for the CDR3: TGCAGTGCTAGTCTTTCGGGAGAGACCCAGTACTTC.

The J gene is TRBJ1-3, the V gene TRBV6-5; D possibly corresponds to TRBD1 (6 bases). CDR3 length: 15 amino acids. V was shortened by 2 bases and J by 2 bases, with 10 bases between the two germline ends. Germline V lookup: CDR1 MNHEY, CDR2 SVGAGI. The CDR3 reads CASSYGGQTGNTIYF. DNA for the CDR3: TGTGCCAGCAGTTACGGGGGGCAAACTGGAAACACCATATATTTT.

The table lists this clonotype with many counts. The chain combines TRBV12-3 or TRBV12-4 with TRBJ2-3; 10 bases align to TRBD2. V gave up 2 bases and J gave up 4 bases; unmatched junction bases: 9. This CDR3 comprises 17 residues. The DNA for the CDR3 is TGTGCCAGCAGTTTATCAAGCGGGAGGGCCTTCTCAGATACGCAGTATTTT. Its protein product is CASSLSSGRAFSDTQYF.

This clonotype occurred many times. The rearrangement joins TRBV12-3 or TRBV12-4 to TRBJ2-1; perhaps TRBD2 as D (7 bases). V lost 3 bases and J 14 bases, leaving 20 bases between the germline ends. The CDR3 sequence is 14 residues long. CDR3: CASSLGGGGVEKFF. For the CDR3, the DNA is TGTGCCAGCAGTTTGGGGGGAGGGGGAGTAGAAAAGTTCTTC.

There are many counts of this clonotype. The chain couples TRBV18 to TRBJ2-1; 12 bases match TRBD1. The germline CDR1 and CDR2 sequences are KGHSH and LQKENI. The CDR3 is 20 amino acids. V shed 2 bases, J shed 10 bases, and the junction held 21 bases outside the gene matches. The CDR3 region is CASSPGTGGVGLAAYWEQFF. DNA for the CDR3: TGTGCCAGCTCACCAGGGACAGGGGGCGTCGGGCTAGCGGCCTACTGGGAGCAGTTCTTC.

The sample holds a few counts of this clonotype. CDR3 DNA sequence: TGTGCCAGCAGCTTAGGGCGTTCCGAGCAGTACGTC. Translation: CASSLGRSEQYV. The V call is TRBV7-9, the J call TRBJ2-7; D remains ambiguous. The CDR3 length is 12 residues. Germline CDR1 and CDR2: SEHNR and FQNEAQ (reference sequence). Trimming removed 1 base at V and 6 bases at J, with 7 bases between.

The rearrangement uses TRBV11-2 and TRBJ2-5; perhaps TRBD1 as D (5 bases). This CDR3 is built from 16 residues. CDR1 and CDR2 (germline): SGHAT, FQNNGV. V dropped 2 bases and J dropped 2 bases, with 15 bases sitting between them. The DNA of the CDR3 is TGTGCCAGCAGCTTAAGCCTGGGGCAACGGCAAGAGACCCAGTACTTC. It is translated as CASSLSLGQRQETQYF.

There are many counts of this clonotype. The chain uses TRBV7-9 and TRBJ1-6; 8 nucleotides align to TRBD1. V gave up 5 bases and J gave up 7 bases; unmatched junction bases: 7. The CDR3 covers 15 residues. Germline CDR1 is SEHNR and CDR2 is FQNEAQ (reference sequence). The CDR3 region has the DNA TGTGCCAGCAGCCAGACAGGGGTCGGGAATTCACCCCTCCACTTT. Translated: CASSQTGVGNSPLHF. The full variable domain, with the rest looked up from reference TRBV7-9 and TRBJ1-6, is DTGVSQNPRHKITKRGQNVTFRCDPISEHNRLYWYRQTLGQGPEFLTYFQNEAQLEKSRLLSDRFSAERPKGSFSTLEIQRTEQGDSAMYLCASSQTGVGNSPLHFGNGTRLTVT.

Here the CDR3 reads CASSADRVYYGYTF. In DNA, the CDR3 is TGTGCCAGCAGCGCCGACAGGGTTTACTATGGCTACACCTTC. The J gene is TRBJ1-2, the V gene TRBV9; 7 nucleotides match TRBD1. The CDR3 consists of 14 residues. V trimming: 3 bases; J trimming: 3 bases; junction bases outside the gene matches: 5. CDR1 is SGDLS and CDR2 is YYNGEE in the germline V gene.

This clonotype has more than one count but fewer than ten. The V gene is TRBV19, the J gene TRBJ2-1; TRBD2 aligns across 13 bases. Losses at the gene ends were 4 bases for V and 14 bases for J; bases not matched to a gene: 5. The CDR3 runs 13 residues. The germline gives CDR1 LNHDA, CDR2 SQIVND (reference sequence). The CDR3: CASSRTSGSREFF. The CDR3 DNA is TGTGCCAGTAGTAGGACTAGCGGGAGTAGGGAGTTCTTC.

This clonotype was detected ten times or more. The rearrangement joins TRBV6-1 to TRBJ2-5; 7 bases are a match to TRBD2. Trimming cost V 5 bases and J 0 bases; bases outside gene matches: 9. Looked up from germline, CDR1 is MNHNS and CDR2 is SASEGT. This CDR3 has 16 residues. The CDR3 nucleotides read TGTGCCAGCAGTTATATGCTAGCGGAGGACCAAGAGACCCAGTACTTC. Its translation is CASSYMLAEDQETQYF.

In regard to this clonotype: One base away lies a much larger clone, so this may be a sequencing read error. The chain carries TRBV30 and TRBJ1-3, with D unresolved. Trimming removed 0 bases from V and 7 bases from J, with 7 bases in between. The CDR3 runs 12 residues. The germline CDR1 and CDR2 sequences are GTSNPN and SVGIG (reference sequence). CDR3 in amino acids: CAWSVLGNTIYF. Here the CDR3 DNA reads TGTGCCTGGAGTGTACTAGGTAACACCATATATTTT.

This clonotype came up many times. The chain couples TRBV18 to TRBJ1-1; no clear D. CDR3 length: 14 residues. Trimming stripped 5 bases from V and 1 base from J, with 11 bases between. Germline-derived CDR1 and CDR2 are KGHSH and LQKENI. The CDR3 here is CASSSAVENTEAFF. CDR3 in DNA: TGTGCCAGCTCATCCGCGGTGGAGAACACTGAAGCTTTCTTT.

The V call is TRBV6-2 or TRBV6-3, the J call TRBJ1-1; 8 bases are shared with TRBD1. Losses at the gene ends were 6 bases for V and 5 bases for J; bases not matched to a gene: 11. Germline V gene sequence: CDR1 MNHEY, CDR2 SVGEGT. This CDR3 is built from 15 residues. CDR3 coding DNA: TGTGCCAGCAGACACCCGGACAGGGACTTGACTGAAGCTTTCTTT. As protein: CASRHPDRDLTEAFF.

This rearrangement joins TRBV5-1 to TRBJ2-7, with 7 nucleotides matching TRBD1. V was pared by 0 bases and J by 2 bases, with 5 bases of the junction left unmatched. CDR3 length equals 15 residues. CDR1 SGHRS and CDR2 YFSETQ come from the germline V gene. CDR3 protein: CASSLGGTGAYEQYF. As DNA, the CDR3 is TGCGCCAGCAGCTTGGGGGGTACAGGGGCCTACGAGCAGTACTTC.